This entry concerns a single T cell receptor (beta chain). The data are from a study of blood T cell repertoires in COVID-19. Study details: Acute and convalescent COVID-19 specimens originated in the United States, Italy and Spain. Nucleic acid was either cDNA or gDNA, and it came from T cells, B-cell-depleted T cells, or PBMCs.

Source study methods: Amplification of reference gene primers provided the estimated nucleated cell counts. Assay: immunoSEQ multiplex PCR; the TCRdb copy retains only in-frame clones and omits some. From that table come the V and J calls and clone size; the DNA was used to work out D and trimming. The sample records 65,000 to 70,000 clones, 65% to 85% being singletons. Trimming took off 1 base at V and 6 bases at J, with 6 bases between the two ends. The CDR3 is 13 amino acids. Germline V gene sequence: CDR1 SGHAT, CDR2 FQNNGV. This clonotype was sampled from a woman aged 60-70 years with acute or convalescent COVID-19. The sequencing sample was made of peripheral blood. The chain employs TRBV11-2 and TRBJ2-2; D is uncertain. CDR3 loop: CASSLGRPGELFF. The CDR3 DNA is TGTGCCAGCAGCTTAGGGCGGCCCGGGGAGCTGTTTTTT.